The 27 T cell receptor beta chains below come from one sample, sequenced in a study of T cells in Graves' hyperthyroidism and ophthalmopathy. Regions amplified from RNA transcripts were the TCR beta CDR3 regions. Using the HTBI primer set, a first-round RT-PCR was run on the TCR CDR3. A single record per CDR3 protein comes from TCRdb applying MiXCR to the multiplex PCR reads. The data contain a few hundred thousand distinct CDR3 sequences, more than 14% of them singletons. Sequencing was carried out using blood. All receptors derive from a woman aged 25 to 39 with Graves' ophthalmopathy.

This clonotype occurred many times. The CDR3 reads CSARYGGGETQYF. The CDR3 nucleotides are TGCAGTGCTAGATATGGCGGGGGAGAGACCCAGTACTTC. The genes are TRBV20-1 and TRBJ2-5; 7 bases agree with TRBD2. After removal of 2 bases from V and 4 bases from J, the junction contained 4 bases not matched to a gene. The CDR3 spans 13 residues. Germline CDR1 is DFQATT and CDR2 is SNEGSKA (reference sequence).

In regard to this clonotype: Possible read error: a much larger clone is one base away. The chain links TRBV27 to TRBJ2-1, with D tentatively TRBD1 (5 bases). CDR3 length: 13 amino acids. The germline V gene encodes CDR1 MNHEY and CDR2 SMNVEV (reference sequence). CDR3 DNA: TGTGCCAGCAGTTTGCCCCAGGGCAATGAGCAGTCCTTC. Translation gives CASSLPQGNEQSF.

This clonotype appeared many times. The chain combines TRBV2 with TRBJ2-7; D is unresolved. Trimming took 2 bases from V and 0 from J, leaving 8 bases between them. Germline assignment: CDR1 SNHLY and CDR2 FYNNEI. The CDR3 contains 14 residues. The CDR3 DNA reads as TGTGCCAGCAGTGAATTAATGGGCTCCTACGAGCAGTACTTC. It is translated as CASSELMGSYEQYF.

The CDR3 DNA reads as TGTGCCGGCCGACGGACAGAAGACAATGAGCAGTTCTTC. Its protein product is CAGRRTEDNEQFF. The rearrangement links TRBV2 to TRBJ2-1; tentative D call: TRBD1 (6 bases). Germline V gene sequence: CDR1 SNHLY, CDR2 FYNNEI. The germline V and J ends were trimmed by 11 bases and 5 bases, with 16 bases remaining between them. CDR3 length: 13 amino acids.

This clonotype appeared many times. The chain employs TRBV20-1 and TRBJ2-5; 14 bases are shared with TRBD2. Germline loops: CDR1 DFQATT, CDR2 SNEGSKA (reference sequence). After removal of 2 bases from V and 5 bases from J, the junction contained 7 bases not matched to a gene. The CDR3 spans 16 residues. The CDR3 reads CSARLTSGGARETQYF. CDR3 sequence (DNA): TGCAGTGCTAGATTGACTAGCGGGGGGGCAAGGGAGACCCAGTACTTC.

At least ten counts were recorded for this clonotype. The chain has TRBV20-1 and TRBJ1-6; TRBD1 is a possible D gene (6 bases). Deletions cut 6 bases from V and 3 bases from J, with 21 bases between. The germline V gene encodes CDR1 DFQATT and CDR2 SNEGSKA (reference sequence). This CDR3 region has 17 residues. The CDR3 DNA reads as TGCAGTGCACAGGACCACTCTCCGGACAGCTATAATTCACCCCTCCACTTT. Its translation is CSAQDHSPDSYNSPLHF.

The chain uses TRBV7-8 and TRBJ2-5; D is uncertain. The germline CDR1 and CDR2 sequences are SGHVS and FQNEAQ. Trimming cost V 5 bases and J 5 bases, with 12 bases left between them. The CDR3 consists of 13 residues. The CDR3 nucleotides read TGTGCCAGCAGCCCTCAGGTCGTGGAGACCCAGTACTTC. Translated, it gives CASSPQVVETQYF. The full variable domain, in which reference TRBV7-8 and TRBJ2-5 provide the parts outside the CDR3, is GAGVSQSPRYKVAKRGQDVALRCDPISGHVSLFWYQQALGQGPEFLTYFQNEAQLDKSGLPSDRFFAERPEGSVSTLKIQRTQQEDSAVYLCASSPQVVETQYFGPGTRLLVL.

This clonotype was recorded at least ten times. CDR3: CSASGLGQPQHF. CDR3 coding DNA: TGCAGTGCTTCCGGCTTGGGTCAGCCCCAGCATTTT. The chain is built from TRBV20-1 and TRBJ1-5; unclear D gene. The CDR3 is 12 residues long. The ends were cut back, 5 bases at V and 6 bases at J, with 11 bases in the middle. Germline V gene lookup returns CDR1 DFQATT and CDR2 SNEGSKA (reference sequence).

This clonotype was detected ten times or more. This rearrangement joins TRBV11-2 to TRBJ2-5, with D unresolved. CDR3 length equals 14 residues. With 1 base removed from V and 5 bases from J, the gap between germline ends came to 11 bases. Germline CDR1 and CDR2: SGHAT and FQNNGV. The chain's CDR3 is CASSLAPAMETQYF. The CDR3 DNA sequence: TGTGCCAGCAGCTTAGCCCCGGCAATGGAGACCCAGTACTTC.

This clonotype was counted at least ten times. The chain employs TRBV12-3 or TRBV12-4 and TRBJ1-4; 7 positions agree with TRBD1. The trim removed 1 base at V and 7 bases at J, leaving 6 bases unmatched. This CDR3 is 15 amino acids long. The CDR3 DNA sequence: TGTGCCAGCAGTTTAGGACAGGGCTGGGGTGAAAAACTGTTTTTT. Its translation: CASSLGQGWGEKLFF.

This clonotype was seen many times. J is TRBJ1-1 and V is TRBV7-2; possible D gene TRBD1, 6 bases. CDR3 size: 14 residues. CDR1 and CDR2 (germline): SGHTA, FQGNSA. Trimming cost V 5 bases and J 4 bases, with 14 bases left between them. CDR3 protein: CASSALRGATEAFF. In DNA form, the CDR3 reads TGTGCCAGCAGCGCCCTACGGGGGGCCACTGAAGCTTTCTTT.

In this sample, this clonotype turned up many times. This chain links TRBV13 with TRBJ1-3; D is undetermined. The V end was cut by 5 bases, the J end by 0 bases, with 14 bases between. The length of the CDR3 is 16 residues. Per the germline V gene, CDR1 is PRHDT and CDR2 is FYEKMQ (reference sequence). As DNA, the CDR3 is TGTGCCAGCAGCCGCAAAGTCTATTTCTCTGGAAACACCATATATTTT. This encodes CASSRKVYFSGNTIYF.

This chain joins TRBV20-1 and TRBJ2-1, with 12 bases aligning to TRBD2. Germline CDR1 reads DFQATT; CDR2 reads SNEGSKA (reference sequence). J lost 3 bases, V lost 4 bases, and 13 bases had no gene match. The CDR3 is made up of 18 amino acids. CDR3 DNA sequence: TGCAGTGCTAAGGCGCTAGCGGGAGGGGGACGGGACTACAATGAGCAGTTCTTC. Its translation is CSAKALAGGGRDYNEQFF.

The J gene is TRBJ1-6, the V gene TRBV20-1; tentative D call: TRBD1 (5 bases). V was shortened by 6 bases and J by 6 bases, with 18 bases between the two germline ends. The CDR3 spans 15 residues. CDR1 and CDR2 (germline): DFQATT, SNEGSKA (reference sequence). The CDR3 DNA reads TGCAGTGCGTCCGCCAGGGAAAACTGTAATTCACCCCTCCACTTT. Residues: CSASARENCNSPLHF.

There are many counts of this clonotype. The chain recombines TRBV2 with TRBJ2-7, with unresolved D. This CDR3 has 17 amino acids. Germline V gene lookup returns CDR1 SNHLY and CDR2 FYNNEI. Trimming took off 9 bases at V and 3 bases at J, with 27 bases between the two ends. CDR3 sequence reads: CASLNPLARTENYEQYF. Written as DNA, the CDR3 is TGTGCCAGTCTAAACCCGCTGGCAAGGACGGAGAACTACGAGCAGTACTTC.

The chain couples TRBV10-3 to TRBJ2-2, with a weak D call TRBD1 (6 bases). The CDR3 runs 12 residues. Trimming took off 9 bases at V and 3 bases at J, with 8 bases between the two ends. Germline V gives CDR1 ENHRY, CDR2 SYGVKD. The CDR3 loop is CAINRDTGELFF. CDR3 DNA sequence: TGTGCCATAAACAGGGACACCGGGGAGCTGTTTTTT.

This clonotype was observed a handful of times. V is TRBV30 and J is TRBJ1-1; 10 nucleotides align to TRBD1. Germline trimming cut 0 bases from V and 1 base from J; bases unmatched to any gene: 11. Per the germline V gene, CDR1 is GTSNPN and CDR2 is SVGIG (reference sequence). The CDR3 runs 18 residues. The DNA for the CDR3 is TGTGCCTGGAGTGTACCCGGGACAGGGGTAGTTGGGAACACTGAAGCTTTCTTT. Its protein product is CAWSVPGTGVVGNTEAFF.

This clonotype was observed a handful of times. This chain joins TRBV7-9 and TRBJ1-1; TRBD1 might be the D (5 bases). CDR1 is SEHNR, CDR2 FQNEAQ, per germline (reference sequence). The CDR3 runs 15 residues. The V gene lost 3 bases and the J gene lost 0 bases, with 11 bases spanning the gap. This CDR3 reads CASSFRAGMNTEAFF. The CDR3 DNA follows: TGTGCCAGCAGCTTTCGGGCAGGGATGAACACTGAAGCTTTCTTT. The full variable domain, completed using reference TRBV7-9 and TRBJ1-1, is DTGVSQNPRHKITKRGQNVTFRCDPISEHNRLYWYRQTLGQGPEFLTYFQNEAQLEKSRLLSDRFSAERPKGSFSTLEIQRTEQGDSAMYLCASSFRAGMNTEAFFGQGTRLTVV.

V and J are TRBV6-2 or TRBV6-3 and TRBJ2-5; D is undetermined. V shed 2 bases and J shed 2 bases, with 12 bases lying between them. Germline V lookup: CDR1 MNHEY, CDR2 SVGEGT. The length of the CDR3 is 15 residues. The CDR3 reads CASSYLLGPQETQYF. CDR3 nucleotide sequence: TGTGCCAGCAGTTACCTCCTAGGACCGCAAGAGACCCAGTACTTC.

In its sample, this clonotype was seen many times. The J gene is TRBJ1-1, the V gene TRBV29-1; D gene unclear. The V end was cut by 2 bases, the J end by 0 bases, with 7 bases between. This CDR3 spans 13 amino acids. Germline lookup yields CDR1 SQVTM and CDR2 ANQGSEA. CDR3 nucleotide sequence: TGCAGCGTTGAAAGGGAATTGAACACTGAAGCTTTCTTT. This sequence encodes CSVERELNTEAFF. The full variable domain, its missing parts supplied by reference TRBV29-1 and TRBJ1-1, is SAVISQKPSRDICQRGTSLTIQCQVDSQVTMMFWYRQQPGQSLTLIATANQGSEATYESGFVIDKFPISRPNLTFSTLTVSNMSPEDSSIYLCSVERELNTEAFFGQGTRLTVV.

This clonotype was counted ten times or more. The chain couples TRBV2 to TRBJ2-2; D gene uncertain. Looked up from germline, CDR1 is SNHLY and CDR2 is FYNNEI. The CDR3 totals 11 residues. The V end lost 2 bases, the J end lost 7 bases, and 2 bases lay between the germline ends. The CDR3 is CASSEFGELFF. The CDR3 DNA reads TGTGCCAGCAGTGAATTCGGGGAGCTGTTTTTT.

This clonotype was counted between two and nine times. The CDR3 loop is CASSLASDTQYF. The CDR3 bases are TGTGCCAGCAGCTTGGCCTCAGATACGCAGTATTTT. The chain combines TRBV5-4 with TRBJ2-3; D unresolved. Germline V CDR1 and CDR2: SGHNT, YYREEE (reference sequence). The V end lost 0 bases, the J end lost 4 bases, and 3 bases lay between the germline ends. The CDR3 is 12 amino acids. The entire variable domain, with the rest obtained from reference TRBV5-4 and TRBJ2-3, is as follows: ETGVTQSPTHLIKTRGQQVTLRCSSQSGHNTVSWYQQALGQGPQFIFQYYREEENGRGNFPPRFSGLQFPNYSSELNVNALELDDSALYLCASSLASDTQYFGPGTRLTVL.

This clonotype appeared many times. V gene TRBV7-2 combines with J gene TRBJ2-5; no clear D. Trimming shortened V by 2 bases and J by 5 bases, and 12 bases separated the two germline ends. Germline V gene sequence: CDR1 SGHTA, CDR2 FQGNSA. The CDR3 has 14 amino acids. Here the CDR3 reads CASSLNSQTETQYF. In DNA form, the CDR3 reads TGTGCCAGCAGCTTAAACTCCCAGACGGAGACCCAGTACTTC.

A few counts support this clonotype. The chain carries TRBV12-3 or TRBV12-4 and TRBJ1-1, with D possibly TRBD1 on 6 matching bases. This CDR3 region has 12 residues. V was clipped by 5 bases and J by 7 bases, with 11 bases between them. CDR3 in amino acids: CASSTGFSEAFF. The CDR3 bases are TGTGCCAGCAGTACAGGGTTCAGTGAAGCTTTCTTT.

The chain links TRBV25-1 to TRBJ2-2; weak D call: TRBD1 (5 bases). CDR1 is MGHDK, CDR2 SYGVNS, per germline. The CDR3 length is 12 residues. Trimming removed 9 bases at V and 6 bases at J, with 11 bases between. CDR3 region: CASGRAAGELFF. DNA of the CDR3: TGTGCCAGTGGCAGGGCGGCCGGGGAGCTGTTTTTT.

This clonotype was observed at least ten times. The chain carries TRBV5-1 and TRBJ2-3; D may correspond to TRBD1 or TRBD2 (6 bases each). This CDR3 has 14 residues. Germline-derived CDR1 and CDR2 are SGHRS and YFSETQ. V gave up 4 bases and J gave up 6 bases, with 15 bases separating them. Here the CDR3 reads CASSPGAPGDTQYF. CDR3 sequence (DNA): TGCGCCAGCAGCCCGGGGGCGCCGGGGGATACGCAGTATTTT.

This clonotype was detected ten times or more. The chain links TRBV20-1 to TRBJ2-1; the match to TRBD2 covers 10 bases. From germline, CDR1 is DFQATT and CDR2 SNEGSKA (reference sequence). V lost 2 bases and J lost 4; bases outside the gene matches: 5. The CDR3 length is 15 residues. The CDR3 spells CSARLAGEFYNEQFF. Written as DNA, the CDR3 is TGCAGTGCTAGACTAGCGGGGGAGTTTTACAATGAGCAGTTCTTC.